This T cell receptor delta chain is from a study of delta chain sequences of gamma delta T cells (dated by TCRdb to about 2017). This clone is judged medium-sized (0.01 to 0.1%). Its recognized antigen is unknown. No base quality information exists; no much larger clone differs at one position. Libraries were constructed by 5' RACE. The instrument given in TCRdb is Illumina MiSeq. Clone calls in TCRdb were regenerated from the public reads with CATT, after which identical DNA sequences shared one row. This sample holds about 2,600 delta-chain clones; about 5.5% were observed only once. 49% of the sample comes from the top ten. V lost 3 bases and J lost 1 base, and the count of bases not matched to a germline gene is 16. The germline V gene supplies CDR1 GEAIGNYY and CDR2 EKD. CDR3 length: 19 amino acids, cysteine to phenylalanine. Just the 57-base CDR3 DNA is kept, in frame starting at base 1.

The sequence derives from a human donor in good health. The sequenced sample consisted of either unsorted cells or a sorted T cell fraction (not recorded which). The sequence joins TRDV2 to TRDJ1; a stretch of 10 junction bases matches TRDD3. The nucleotide sequence is TGTGCCTGTGACTCGATATCAACTGGGGGATTACGTTTCACCGATAAACTCATCTTT. It translates to CACDSISTGGLRFTDKLIF.